Each of the 18 T cell receptor beta chains below was sequenced from the same sample in a study of T cell responses to AZD1222 COVID-19 vaccine. Measured with immunoSEQ multiplex PCR; TCRdb has only the in-frame clones, and not every one. Of fewer than 120,000 clones in the sample, 92% were seen once. Specimen: peripheral blood, collected 28 days after the second AZD1222 dose. These receptors were obtained from an adult who received the AZD1222 COVID-19 vaccine.

The chain carries TRBV6-1 and TRBJ1-6; 10 bases are a match to TRBD1. The germline gives CDR1 MNHNS, CDR2 SASEGT. The ends lost 3 bases at V and 5 bases at J; junction bases unmatched: 7. The length of the CDR3 is 17 residues. CDR3 sequence: CASSEGGQGFHNSPLHF. CDR3 nucleotides: TGTGCCAGCAGTGAGGGGGGACAGGGGTTCCATAATTCACCCCTCCACTTT.

This clone was detected only once. CDR3 sequence (DNA): TGTGCCAGCAGCTTGCCTTGGGCTGAAGCTTTCTTT. This gives the protein CASSLPWAEAFF. This chain uses TRBV5-6 with TRBJ1-1, with D hard to call. The CDR3 sequence is 12 residues long. V dropped 1 base and J dropped 6 bases, with 7 bases sitting between them. From germline, CDR1 is SGHDT and CDR2 YYEEEE.

The chain employs TRBV7-3 and TRBJ2-2; no clear D. Looked up from germline, CDR1 is SGHTA and CDR2 is FQGTGA. V was shortened by 0 bases and J by 4 bases, with 9 bases between the two germline ends. This CDR3 spans 15 amino acids. CDR3 region: CASSLTSQVTGELFF. For the CDR3, the DNA is TGTGCCAGCAGCTTAACTAGTCAGGTCACCGGGGAGCTGTTTTTT.

This chain joins TRBV6-1 and TRBJ2-1; 8 bases are shared with TRBD1. Germline lookup yields CDR1 MNHNS and CDR2 SASEGT. After removal of 1 base from V and 9 bases from J, the junction contained 23 bases not matched to a gene. This CDR3 is built from 20 residues. The CDR3 coding sequence is TGTGCCAGCAGTGAAGGCCAGGGGGCGCCCCGGTCGTTCATCGATAGTGAGCAGTTCTTC. It encodes CASSEGQGAPRSFIDSEQFF.

The chain carries TRBV11-2 and TRBJ2-7; TRBD1 aligns across 8 bases. Germline loops: CDR1 SGHAT, CDR2 FQNNGV. V was pared by 6 bases and J by 3 bases, with 10 bases of the junction left unmatched. The CDR3 consists of 15 residues. The CDR3 loop reads CASRRYLGQGYEQYF. The CDR3 region has the DNA TGTGCCAGCAGACGGTATTTAGGACAGGGCTACGAGCAGTACTTC.

This chain links TRBV5-1 with TRBJ1-4; 7 nucleotides align to TRBD1. V lost 0 bases to trimming and J lost 0 bases; unmatched junction nucleotides: 8. Germline V gene sequence: CDR1 SGHRS, CDR2 YFSETQ. This CDR3 has 18 amino acids. The CDR3 loop reads CASSLARQGITTNEKLFF. In DNA, the CDR3 is TGCGCCAGCAGCTTGGCCCGACAGGGCATCACAACTAATGAAAAACTGTTTTTT.

This clone occurred a few times. The chain joins TRBV5-1 to TRBJ1-1; no firm D call. V shed 3 bases and J shed 1 base, with 7 bases lying between them. The CDR3 totals 13 residues. From germline, CDR1 is SGHRS and CDR2 YFSETQ. The CDR3 loop is CASSSLKNTEAFF. Written as DNA, the CDR3 is TGCGCCAGCAGCTCTTTAAAGAACACTGAAGCTTTCTTT.

This chain joins TRBV19 and TRBJ1-1; TRBD1 agrees at 7 bases. Trimming removed 5 bases from V and 4 bases from J; junction bases left unmatched: 13. The CDR3 has 16 amino acids. CDR1 is LNHDA, CDR2 SQIVND, per germline (reference sequence). CDR3 in DNA: TGTGCCAGTAGTTGGGTTTTGCCAGGGGGAATCACTGAAGCTTTCTTT. Translating it yields CASSWVLPGGITEAFF.

This sequence joins TRBV24-1 and TRBJ1-2, with a possible D match to TRBD1 (6 bases). The V and J ends lost 4 bases and 6 bases respectively, with 14 bases between them. In germline, CDR1 is KGHDR, CDR2 SFDVKD. The CDR3 length is 14 residues. The CDR3 loop is CATSDWTEADGYTF. The DNA of the CDR3 is TGTGCCACCAGTGACTGGACAGAGGCCGATGGCTACACCTTC.

V usage is TRBV13 and J usage is TRBJ2-6; D ambiguous. The V end was cut by 4 bases, the J end by 2 bases, with 15 bases between. CDR1 PRHDT and CDR2 FYEKMQ come from the germline V gene (reference sequence). The CDR3 is 17 amino acids. DNA for the CDR3: TGTGCCAGCAGCTCCGCGATCCTACAGCCTGGGGCCAACGTCCTGACTTTC. Its translation is CASSSAILQPGANVLTF.

The J gene is TRBJ2-2, the V gene TRBV10-3; TRBD1 might be the D (6 bases). CDR3 length: 14 residues. Trimming pared 4 bases from V and 7 bases from J, leaving 13 bases between. In germline, CDR1 is ENHRY, CDR2 SYGVKD. The CDR3 DNA reads as TGTGCCATCAGTGGGCAGGGGCGGAGCGGGGAGCTGTTTTTT. Encoded protein: CAISGQGRSGELFF.

The chain joins TRBV3-1 (or the pseudogene TRBV3-2) to TRBJ2-7, with 8 positions matching TRBD2. The germline V gene encodes CDR1 LGHDT and CDR2 YNNKEL (reference sequence). CDR3 length: 14 residues. The V gene end was trimmed by 4 bases and the J gene end by 2 bases; junction bases not matched to a gene: 4. The CDR3 sequence is CASSPRGAPYEQYF. CDR3 DNA: TGTGCCAGCAGCCCGCGGGGGGCCCCCTACGAGCAGTACTTC.

The rearrangement joins TRBV5-4 to TRBJ2-5, with D possibly being TRBD2 (5 bases). The V end lost 4 bases, the J end lost 0 bases, and 13 bases lay between the germline ends. This CDR3 has 15 residues. From germline, CDR1 is SGHNT and CDR2 YYREEE (reference sequence). DNA of the CDR3: TGTGCCAGCAGCCCCGGGGTACGGGACCAAGAGACCCAGTACTTC. It yields the protein CASSPGVRDQETQYF. The variable domain in full, completed from reference TRBV5-4 and TRBJ2-5, reads ETGVTQSPTHLIKTRGQQVTLRCSSQSGHNTVSWYQQALGQGPQFIFQYYREEENGRGNFPPRFSGLQFPNYSSELNVNALELDDSALYLCASSPGVRDQETQYFGPGTRLLVL.

The chain uses TRBV6-2 or TRBV6-3 and TRBJ2-1, with 8 bases matching TRBD2. The CDR3 extends over 15 amino acids. The germline V gene has CDR1 MNHEY and CDR2 SVGEGT. Trimming at V came to 5 bases and at J to 5 bases, leaving 8 bases not matched to a gene. CDR3 region: CASSKPGLGDNEQFF. The CDR3 bases are TGTGCCAGCAGTAAACCGGGACTAGGGGACAATGAGCAGTTCTTC.

V and J are TRBV6-5 and TRBJ2-7; TRBD1 or TRBD2 may be the D gene (5 bases each). This CDR3 region has 15 residues. CDR1 and CDR2 from the germline V gene are MNHEY and SVGAGI. Trimming removed 0 bases at V and 7 bases at J, with 16 bases between. CDR3: CASSYSLIGASEQYF. DNA of the CDR3: TGTGCCAGCAGTTACTCGCTGATCGGGGCGAGTGAGCAGTACTTC.

The CDR3 reads CASSYGPNYGYTF. CDR3 nucleotides: TGTGCCAGCAGTTACGGGCCCAACTATGGCTACACCTTC. The J gene is TRBJ1-2, the V gene TRBV6-2 or TRBV6-3, with D uncertain. The length of the CDR3 is 13 residues. The germline V gene encodes CDR1 MNHEY and CDR2 SVGEGT. Between the trimmed V and J ends, which lost 2 bases and 2 bases, there was a span of 6 bases.

The chain uses TRBV7-2 and TRBJ2-6, with 8 bases aligning to TRBD1. This CDR3 has 16 residues. Per the germline V gene, CDR1 is SGHTA and CDR2 is FQGNSA. V lost 3 bases and J lost 0; bases outside the gene matches: 1. The CDR3 DNA follows: TGTGCCAGCAGCTTTGACAGGGGCTCTGGGGCCAACGTCCTGACTTTC. Amino acid sequence: CASSFDRGSGANVLTF.

The chain links TRBV19 to TRBJ2-7; D perhaps matches TRBD1 (5 bases). V lost 5 bases, J lost 1 base, and 9 bases lay in between. The V gene's germline CDR1 is LNHDA and CDR2 SQIVND (reference sequence). This CDR3 region has 13 residues. The CDR3 reads CASSFSGSYEQYF. The CDR3 nucleotides are TGTGCCAGTAGTTTCTCAGGGTCCTACGAGCAGTACTTC.